The present T cell receptor (beta chain) was sequenced within a study of blood T cell repertoires in COVID-19. This clone was seen more than once but under ten times. Patients in Seattle were enrolled during active infection, then followed longitudinally. The assay was immunoSEQ multiplex PCR, and TCRdb's table has in-frame clones only and misses some. This sample has roughly 250,000 clones; approximately 84% occur once, and the top ten carry 15% to 19%. This receptor was identified in a person aged 70 to 79 with COVID-19, enrolled during active disease. Input material: peripheral blood.

For the CDR3, the DNA is TGTGCCAGTACCACAAATTGGGACAGGGTTTCTGGCTACACCTTC. Protein sequence: CASTTNWDRVSGYTF. The chain couples TRBV19 to TRBJ1-2; 9 positions match TRBD1. V lost 7 bases, J lost 7 bases, and 13 bases stayed unmatched. The CDR3 totals 15 residues. Germline CDR1 and CDR2: LNHDA and SQIVND (reference sequence).